A single sample is the source of the 32 T cell receptor beta chains below, sequenced in a study of shared T cell receptors in the human thymus. Some clones are missing from TCRdb's copy, which holds only in-frame ones; the method was immunoSEQ multiplex PCR. The sample consists of under 450,000 clones, just under 95% of them appearing once. Sequencing used thymocytes. The receptors derive from a human donor.

The rearrangement uses TRBV7-8 and TRBJ2-7, with D possibly being TRBD1 or TRBD2 (5 bases each). Trimming pared 7 bases from V and 0 bases from J, leaving 22 bases between. CDR3 size: 17 residues. Germline V lookup: CDR1 SGHVS, CDR2 FQNEAQ. The CDR3 DNA reads TGTGCCAGCAAGACCCACCCAGGCAGGGAGAACTCCTACGAGCAGTACTTC. Translated: CASKTHPGRENSYEQYF.

J is TRBJ2-2 and V is TRBV9; unclear D gene. This CDR3 spans 14 amino acids. Germline CDR1 reads SGDLS; CDR2 reads YYNGEE. V lost 0 bases and J lost 7, with 10 bases in between. The CDR3 DNA sequence: TGTGCCAGCAGCGTAGCTAAGAATGGCGGGGAGCTGTTTTTT. This codes for CASSVAKNGGELFF.

V is TRBV7-3 and J is TRBJ2-7; the D gene is possibly TRBD1 (5 bases). V was clipped by 2 bases and J by 3 bases, with 11 bases between them. This CDR3 is built from 14 residues. Germline V gene sequence: CDR1 SGHTA, CDR2 FQGTGA. The CDR3 is CASSLQVGDYEQYF. CDR3 coding DNA: TGTGCCAGCAGCTTACAAGTAGGGGACTACGAGCAGTACTTC.

The chain joins TRBV7-9 to TRBJ1-2, with 7 positions matching TRBD1. J lost 8 bases, V lost 3 bases, and 6 bases had no gene match. This CDR3 is built from 13 residues. Germline V gene lookup returns CDR1 SEHNR and CDR2 FQNEAQ (reference sequence). The CDR3, as DNA: TGTGCCAGCAGCTTTTGGGCAGGGGGAGGCTACACCTTC. This translates into CASSFWAGGGYTF.

The chain links TRBV18 to TRBJ2-3, with 13 bases lining up with TRBD2. This CDR3 spans 14 amino acids. Germline V lookup: CDR1 KGHSH, CDR2 LQKENI. The V gene end was trimmed by 4 bases and the J gene end by 10 bases; junction bases not matched to a gene: 5. CDR3 loop: CASSRTSGRGAQYF. CDR3 bases: TGTGCCAGCTCACGGACTAGCGGGAGAGGGGCGCAGTATTTT.

This clone has only one observation. The V call is TRBV27, the J call TRBJ2-5; perhaps TRBD1 as D (6 bases). This CDR3 is 13 amino acids long. CDR1 MNHEY and CDR2 SMNVEV come from the germline V gene (reference sequence). V dropped 6 bases and J dropped 2 bases, with 10 bases sitting between them. Here the CDR3 reads CASSFGTQETQYF. CDR3 DNA sequence: TGTGCCAGCAGCTTCGGGACACAAGAGACCCAGTACTTC.

The J gene is TRBJ1-2, the V gene TRBV7-8, with 9 bases that match TRBD1. This CDR3 is built from 15 residues. Trimming at V came to 2 bases and at J to 9 bases, leaving 10 bases not matched to a gene. Looked up from germline, CDR1 is SGHVS and CDR2 is FQNEAQ. CDR3 DNA: TGTGCCAGCAGCTTAAGTAGCCGGACAGGGGATAGCTACACCTTC. Protein product: CASSLSSRTGDSYTF. The variable domain in full, completed from reference TRBV7-8 and TRBJ1-2, reads GAGVSQSPRYKVAKRGQDVALRCDPISGHVSLFWYQQALGQGPEFLTYFQNEAQLDKSGLPSDRFFAERPEGSVSTLKIQRTQQEDSAVYLCASSLSSRTGDSYTFGSGTRLTVV.

The rearrangement uses TRBV9 and TRBJ2-7, with 10 bases lining up with TRBD1. The J segment lost 4 bases and the V segment lost 3 bases, leaving 4 bases of the junction unmatched. Germline loops: CDR1 SGDLS, CDR2 YYNGEE. The CDR3 has 14 amino acids. The CDR3 coding sequence is TGTGCCAGCAGCGACAGGACAGGGGGTTACGAGCAGTACTTC. As protein: CASSDRTGGYEQYF.

The CDR3 DNA follows: TGCGCCAGCAGCCCCGGTGGGGGACGGAGGGGAAACACCATATATTTT. Encoded protein: CASSPGGGRRGNTIYF. The genes are TRBV4-3 and TRBJ1-3, with D possibly TRBD1 on 5 matching bases. V lost 4 bases, J lost 4 bases, and 17 bases lay in between. The CDR3 contains 16 residues. Germline CDR1 reads LGHNA; CDR2 reads YSLEER.

The J gene is TRBJ2-7, the V gene TRBV18; D tentatively reads TRBD1 or TRBD2 (5 bases each). Trimming pared 4 bases from V and 1 base from J, leaving 23 bases between. CDR1 is KGHSH, CDR2 LQKENI, per germline. The length of the CDR3 is 18 residues. The chain's CDR3 is CASSRPYSGTDPSYEQYF. For the CDR3, the DNA is TGTGCCAGCTCACGTCCTTACTCCGGGACGGACCCTTCCTACGAGCAGTACTTC.

The V call is TRBV25-1, the J call TRBJ1-5; D uncertain. V was pared by 10 bases and J by 0 bases, with 16 bases between. CDR3 length: 15 residues. Per germline, CDR1 MGHDK and CDR2 SYGVNS. CDR3 amino acids: CATSSWTDSNQPQHF. The CDR3 DNA is TGTGCCACCTCTTCATGGACGGATAGCAATCAGCCCCAGCATTTT.

The V and J genes are TRBV7-6 and TRBJ2-2; 7 bases align to TRBD2. This CDR3 is 14 amino acids long. With V trimmed by 5 bases and J by 8 bases, 8 bases remained unmatched. Germline V lookup: CDR1 SGHVS, CDR2 FNYEAQ. CDR3 loop: CASSPAGWLGELFF. As DNA, the CDR3 is TGTGCCAGCAGCCCAGCGGGATGGTTAGGGGAGCTGTTTTTT.

This chain joins TRBV28 and TRBJ2-3; 9 positions match TRBD2. The CDR3 contains 18 residues. Germline CDR1 is MDHEN and CDR2 is SYDVKM. Germline trimming cut 4 bases from V and 7 bases from J; bases unmatched to any gene: 18. Here the CDR3 DNA reads TGTGCCAGCAGTTCCCCGGGGAAAGGGGCGGGAGGGGGTCATACGCAGTATTTT. Translating gives CASSSPGKGAGGGHTQYF. The full variable domain, completed using reference TRBV28 and TRBJ2-3, is DVKVTQSSRYLVKRTGEKVFLECVQDMDHENMFWYRQDPGLGLRLIYFSYDVKMKEKGDIPEGYSVSREKKERFSLILESASTNQTSMYLCASSSPGKGAGGGHTQYFGPGTRLTVL.

The V and J genes are TRBV9 and TRBJ2-1; no clear D gene. The CDR3 is 14 residues long. Germline V lookup: CDR1 SGDLS, CDR2 YYNGEE. V lost 2 bases, J lost 9 bases, and 15 bases lay in between. CDR3: CASSVARMRSEQFF. CDR3 bases: TGTGCCAGCAGCGTCGCACGGATGAGAAGTGAGCAGTTCTTC.

The rearrangement links TRBV28 to TRBJ2-6; D perhaps matches TRBD1 (7 bases). This CDR3 contains 20 residues. Germline V gene data show CDR1 as MDHEN and CDR2 as SYDVKM. V shed 6 bases and J shed 0 bases, with 24 bases lying between them. The CDR3 reads CASSPRGWRGKISGANVLTF. CDR3 DNA: TGTGCCAGCAGCCCCAGGGGGTGGCGGGGTAAGATCTCTGGGGCCAACGTCCTGACTTTC.

This chain connects TRBV18 to TRBJ2-7; D unclear. Trimming took off 5 bases at V and 2 bases at J, with 13 bases between the two ends. Germline CDR1 is KGHSH and CDR2 is LQKENI. The CDR3 runs to 14 residues. CDR3 DNA: TGTGCCAGCTCAGACGGCCATAGAGCCTACGAGCAGTACTTC. It codes for CASSDGHRAYEQYF.

The V and J genes are TRBV5-4 and TRBJ2-7, with 11 bases lining up with TRBD1. The V gene end was trimmed by 2 bases and the J gene end by 4 bases; junction bases not matched to a gene: 2. CDR1 and CDR2 from the germline V gene are SGHNT and YYREEE (reference sequence). CDR3 size: 14 residues. The CDR3 DNA reads TGTGCCAGCAGCTTAGGACAGGGGGCTTACGAGCAGTACTTC. Translated, it gives CASSLGQGAYEQYF.

The V and J genes are TRBV5-8 and TRBJ2-4; tentative D call: TRBD2 (6 bases). CDR1 SGHTS and CDR2 YDEGEE come from the germline V gene. Trimming pared 4 bases from V and 7 bases from J, leaving 24 bases between. The CDR3 is 17 residues long. CDR3 region: CASSPSAGAGRENIQYF. In DNA, the CDR3 is TGTGCCAGCAGCCCATCAGCCGGGGCAGGCCGGGAGAACATTCAGTACTTC.

V and J are TRBV6-1 and TRBJ2-7; 7 bases align to TRBD2. CDR1 and CDR2 (germline): MNHNS, SASEGT. This CDR3 contains 11 residues. The J segment lost 4 bases and the V segment lost 6 bases, leaving 0 bases of the junction unmatched. CDR3 bases: TGTGCCAGCAGCGGGAGGTACGAGCAGTACTTC. Residues: CASSGRYEQYF.

The chain employs TRBV9 and TRBJ2-6; tentatively, D is TRBD2 (5 bases). Looked up from germline, CDR1 is SGDLS and CDR2 is YYNGEE. This CDR3 has 15 amino acids. V lost 2 bases, J lost 2 bases, and 8 bases lay in between. In nucleotides, the CDR3 is TGTGCCAGCAGCGTCCCGGAGGCTGGGGCCAACGTCCTGACTTTC. This codes for CASSVPEAGANVLTF.

This chain connects TRBV5-1 to TRBJ2-6, with 9 bases aligning to TRBD1. V trimming: 0 bases; J trimming: 2 bases; junction bases outside the gene matches: 3. Germline loops: CDR1 SGHRS, CDR2 YFSETQ. The CDR3 contains 17 residues. The CDR3 DNA is TGCGCCAGCAGCTTGGATAACAGGGGGCCTGGGGCCAACGTCCTGACTTTC. Amino acid sequence: CASSLDNRGPGANVLTF.

The count of this clone is one. The rearrangement links TRBV5-4 to TRBJ2-7; no clear D gene. Germline CDR1 is SGHNT and CDR2 is YYREEE (reference sequence). V was pared by 4 bases and J by 2 bases, with 13 bases between. CDR3 length equals 14 residues. The CDR3 region is CASSHTTFPYEQYF. The CDR3 DNA reads TGTGCCAGCAGCCATACGACATTCCCCTACGAGCAGTACTTC.

This sequence joins TRBV20-1 and TRBJ2-1; no clear D. CDR3 length equals 11 residues. With 3 bases removed from V and 12 bases from J, the gap between germline ends came to 12 bases. Germline CDR1 and CDR2: DFQATT and SNEGSKA (reference sequence). The CDR3 region is CSARDQKWQFF. The CDR3 DNA reads TGCAGTGCTAGGGATCAAAAGTGGCAGTTCTTC.

J is TRBJ2-6 and V is TRBV28; D is unresolved. Trimming left V 8 bases short and J 0 bases short, with 8 bases between. The CDR3 runs 14 residues. Germline-derived CDR1 and CDR2 are MDHEN and SYDVKM. The CDR3 DNA sequence: TGTGCCAGCGGGTCTAGCTCTGGGGCCAACGTCCTGACTTTC. Amino acids: CASGSSSGANVLTF. Complete variable domain (other parts from reference TRBV28 and TRBJ2-6): DVKVTQSSRYLVKRTGEKVFLECVQDMDHENMFWYRQDPGLGLRLIYFSYDVKMKEKGDIPEGYSVSREKKERFSLILESASTNQTSMYLCASGSSSGANVLTFGAGSRLTVL.

The V call is TRBV29-1, the J call TRBJ1-1, with TRBD1 matching 9 bases. The CDR3 is 12 amino acids. Germline V CDR1 and CDR2: SQVTM, ANQGSEA. The V gene end was trimmed by 7 bases and the J gene end by 5 bases; junction bases not matched to a gene: 5. CDR3 protein: CSAWDRDTEAFF. CDR3 bases: TGCAGCGCCTGGGACAGGGATACTGAAGCTTTCTTT.

The chain is built from TRBV27 and TRBJ2-3; a weak D match, TRBD1 (5 bases). V dropped 7 bases and J dropped 3 bases, with 11 bases sitting between them. CDR3 length equals 13 residues. Germline CDR1 is MNHEY and CDR2 is SMNVEV (reference sequence). Here the CDR3 reads CASIQGDTDTQYF. In DNA, the CDR3 is TGTGCCAGCATCCAAGGGGATACAGATACGCAGTATTTT.

The chain couples TRBV29-1 to TRBJ2-4; D uncertain. Deletions cut 1 base from V and 0 bases from J, with 16 bases between. The V gene's germline CDR1 is SQVTM and CDR2 ANQGSEA. The length of the CDR3 is 17 residues. The CDR3 is CSVEVSLAELAKNIQYF. CDR3 nucleotide sequence: TGCAGCGTTGAAGTCTCCCTGGCCGAACTAGCCAAAAACATTCAGTACTTC. The full variable domain, in which reference TRBV29-1 and TRBJ2-4 provide the parts outside the CDR3, is SAVISQKPSRDICQRGTSLTIQCQVDSQVTMMFWYRQQPGQSLTLIATANQGSEATYESGFVIDKFPISRPNLTFSTLTVSNMSPEDSSIYLCSVEVSLAELAKNIQYFGAGTRLSVL.

The chain joins TRBV4-1 to TRBJ1-4, with D possibly being TRBD1 (6 bases). CDR1 and CDR2 from the germline V gene are MGHRA and YSYEKL. The CDR3 has 15 amino acids. Trimming pared 2 bases from V and 8 bases from J, leaving 15 bases between. In DNA, the CDR3 is TGCGCCAGCAGCCAACGATCCAGGGGTGGCGAAAAACTGTTTTTT. Its protein product is CASSQRSRGGEKLFF.

This clone has just one count. The chain employs TRBV7-2 and TRBJ2-7, with a possible D match to TRBD1 (6 bases). Per the germline V gene, CDR1 is SGHTA and CDR2 is FQGNSA. V dropped 8 bases and J dropped 0 bases, with 14 bases sitting between them. The CDR3 runs 14 residues. The CDR3: CASSRTVDSYEQYF. The CDR3 DNA is TGTGCCAGCTCAAGGACAGTGGACTCCTACGAGCAGTACTTC.

The chain is built from TRBV9 and TRBJ1-1, with D maybe TRBD1 (6 bases). The germline CDR1 and CDR2 sequences are SGDLS and YYNGEE. The germline V and J ends were trimmed by 0 bases and 0 bases, with 12 bases remaining between them. This CDR3 has 16 residues. The CDR3 sequence is CASSVGLGTLNTEAFF. The CDR3 DNA is TGTGCCAGCAGCGTAGGCCTAGGGACACTGAACACTGAAGCTTTCTTT. Looking up the rest from reference TRBV9 and TRBJ1-1 gives the full variable domain: DSGVTQTPKHLITATGQRVTLRCSPRSGDLSVYWYQQSLDQGLQFLIQYYNGEERAKGNILERFSAQQFPDLHSELNLSSLELGDSALYFCASSVGLGTLNTEAFFGQGTRLTVV.

The genes are TRBV7-6 and TRBJ1-5; TRBD1 aligns across 12 bases. The CDR3 length is 19 residues. CDR1 is SGHVS, CDR2 FNYEAQ, per germline. V lost 5 bases and J lost 3; bases outside the gene matches: 14. DNA of the CDR3: TGTGCCAGCAGCAGGACCGGGACAGGGGGCCTGTTACTCAATCAGCCCCAGCATTTT. It codes for CASSRTGTGGLLLNQPQHF.

This clone was seen a single time. The chain combines TRBV7-8 with TRBJ2-7; 13 bases align to TRBD2. Germline V gene sequence: CDR1 SGHVS, CDR2 FQNEAQ. The CDR3 length is 18 residues. J was trimmed by 0 bases and V by 4 bases; bases with no gene match: 9. The CDR3 nucleotides read TGTGCCAGCAGCTACCCCGTAGGGACTAGCGGGACCTCCTACGAGCAGTACTTC. It codes for CASSYPVGTSGTSYEQYF.